The 21 T cell receptor beta chains reported below all come from one sample, sequenced in a study of blood T cell repertoires in COVID-19. Libraries were prepared by immunoSEQ multiplex PCR; TCRdb keeps only in-frame clonotypes and omits some of them. The sample carries about 140,000 clones, less than 80% recorded once. The sample taken for sequencing was peripheral blood. The receptors shown here come from a woman older than 75 with active or convalescent COVID-19.

This clone appeared a few times. J is TRBJ1-2 and V is TRBV7-9; D remains unclear. Trimming stripped 6 bases from V and 5 bases from J, with 10 bases between. The CDR3 consists of 12 residues. Germline CDR1 is SEHNR and CDR2 is FQNEAQ (reference sequence). CDR3 DNA: TGTGCCAGCAGGGGTCTAGTGTATGGCTACACCTTC. Its protein is CASRGLVYGYTF.

V gene TRBV4-1 combines with J gene TRBJ1-2; possible D gene TRBD1, 6 bases. Trimming stripped 0 bases from V and 7 bases from J, with 18 bases between. This CDR3 contains 16 residues. Germline-derived CDR1 and CDR2 are MGHRA and YSYEKL. The CDR3 coding sequence is TGCGCCAGCAGCCAAGATCGGGATACAGGGATGAGTGGCTACACCTTC. Its translation: CASSQDRDTGMSGYTF.

The gene calls are TRBV10-2 and TRBJ2-7; D is undetermined. This CDR3 comprises 11 residues. The V end was cut by 3 bases, the J end by 5 bases, with 5 bases between. Per germline, CDR1 WSHSY and CDR2 SAAADI. CDR3 loop: CASSDLDEQYF. CDR3 DNA sequence: TGCGCCAGCAGTGATCTAGACGAGCAGTACTTC.

The V gene is TRBV11-2, the J gene TRBJ2-1; 8 nucleotides agree with TRBD1. V gave up 0 bases and J gave up 3 bases; unmatched junction bases: 7. Germline-derived CDR1 and CDR2 are SGHAT and FQNNGV. This CDR3 contains 17 residues. The CDR3 DNA follows: TGTGCCAGCAGCTTAGATAACAGGGGGACCGGCTACAATGAGCAGTTCTTC. Translation: CASSLDNRGTGYNEQFF.

V gene TRBV30 combines with J gene TRBJ1-2; 10 nucleotides line up with TRBD1. Germline V lookup: CDR1 GTSNPN, CDR2 SVGIG (reference sequence). V was pared by 3 bases and J by 7 bases, with 14 bases of the junction left unmatched. This CDR3 has 16 residues. The CDR3 DNA follows: TGTGCCTGGAGGATGCGAAGGGGGACAGGGGAAGGTGGCTACACCTTC. Translation: CAWRMRRGTGEGGYTF.

V usage is TRBV18 and J usage is TRBJ1-6, with TRBD1 identical over 7 bases. This CDR3 spans 14 amino acids. Germline V lookup: CDR1 KGHSH, CDR2 LQKENI. The trim removed 2 bases at V and 14 bases at J, leaving 9 bases unmatched. The CDR3 DNA reads TGTGCCAGCTCACCAGACAGGGATCCTTCCACCCTCCACTTT. Translation gives CASSPDRDPSTLHF. The full variable domain, with the rest looked up from reference TRBV18 and TRBJ1-6, is NAGVMQNPRHLVRRRGQEARLRCSPMKGHSHVYWYRQLPEEGLKFMVYLQKENIIDESGMPKERFSAEFPKEGPSILRIQQVVRGDSAAYFCASSPDRDPSTLHFGNGTRLTVT.

This chain connects TRBV20-1 to TRBJ2-1; 8 positions match TRBD2. Germline V lookup: CDR1 DFQATT, CDR2 SNEGSKA (reference sequence). This CDR3 contains 16 residues. Trimming at V came to 3 bases and at J to 0 bases, leaving 7 bases not matched to a gene. The CDR3 here is CSASFGRGGSYNEQFF. The CDR3 DNA reads TGCAGTGCTAGTTTCGGACGGGGGGGCTCCTACAATGAGCAGTTCTTC.

The chain links TRBV11-3 to TRBJ2-5, with 8 bases fitting TRBD1. Germline CDR1 SGHNT, CDR2 YENEEA. Losses at the gene ends were 3 bases for V and 4 bases for J; bases not matched to a gene: 4. The CDR3 extends over 14 amino acids. This CDR3 is CASSFTGGGETQYF. As DNA, the CDR3 is TGTGCCAGCAGCTTTACAGGGGGTGGAGAGACCCAGTACTTC. The whole variable domain, remainder taken from reference TRBV11-3 and TRBJ2-5, is EAGVVQSPRYKIIEKKQPVAFWCNPISGHNTLYWYLQNLGQGPELLIRYENEEAVDDSQLPKDRFSAERLKGVDSTLKIQPAELGDSAVYLCASSFTGGGETQYFGPGTRLLVL.

The V gene is TRBV12-3 or TRBV12-4, the J gene TRBJ1-1, with D tentatively TRBD1 (6 bases). V was clipped by 3 bases and J by 4 bases, with 9 bases between them. The CDR3 spans 13 residues. CDR3 loop: CASSLRGTTEAFF. The CDR3 DNA reads TGTGCCAGCAGTTTGAGGGGGACCACTGAAGCTTTCTTT.

In this sample, this clone turned up a few times. The gene calls are TRBV18 and TRBJ2-5; the D is unclear. Germline-derived CDR1 and CDR2 are KGHSH and LQKENI. The CDR3 is 15 amino acids. Trimming left V 3 bases short and J 0 bases short, with 11 bases between. The CDR3, as DNA: TGTGCCAGCTCACCTGCGACTGGCTACCAAGAGACCCAGTACTTC. Its translation: CASSPATGYQETQYF.

The V and J genes are TRBV5-8 and TRBJ1-6, with 8 bases matching TRBD1. The germline V gene has CDR1 SGHTS and CDR2 YDEGEE. The ends lost 0 bases at V and 10 bases at J; junction bases unmatched: 6. CDR3 length: 15 residues. In DNA, the CDR3 is TGTGCCAGCAGCTTGGTCCCCGGGACAGGCTCACCCCTCCACTTT. Its protein is CASSLVPGTGSPLHF. Variable domain in full (rest from reference TRBV5-8 and TRBJ1-6): EAGVTQSPTHLIKTRGQQATLRCSPISGHTSVYWYQQALGLGLQFLLWYDEGEERNRGNFPPRFSGRQFPNYSSELNVNALELEDSALYLCASSLVPGTGSPLHFGNGTRLTVT.

This clone was seen just once. This chain uses TRBV3-1 (or the pseudogene TRBV3-2) with TRBJ1-1; no definite D call. The CDR3 extends over 14 amino acids. Trimming removed 3 bases at V and 0 bases at J, with 8 bases between. In germline, CDR1 is LGHDT, CDR2 YNNKEL (reference sequence). The CDR3: CASSQGRVNTEAFF. The CDR3 bases are TGTGCCAGCAGCCAGGGGAGGGTGAACACTGAAGCTTTCTTT.

This clone appeared once. The CDR3 bases are TGTGCCAGCAGGCTCGGGGGGACGTATGGCTACACCTTC. Translated, it gives CASRLGGTYGYTF. This chain joins TRBV6-5 and TRBJ1-2, with D maybe TRBD1 (5 bases). Germline CDR1 and CDR2: MNHEY and SVGAGI. V was cut by 6 bases and J by 5 bases, with 13 bases left in between. The CDR3 runs 13 residues.

The chain joins TRBV28 to TRBJ1-1; D gene ambiguous. Germline V gene lookup returns CDR1 MDHEN and CDR2 SYDVKM. V lost 7 bases, J lost 2 bases, and 8 bases lay in between. This CDR3 comprises 12 residues. CDR3 in DNA: TGTGCCAGCACCACAATTAACACTGAAGCTTTCTTT. Translation gives CASTTINTEAFF.

V and J are TRBV7-2 and TRBJ2-2; TRBD1 aligns across 10 bases. Germline-derived CDR1 and CDR2 are SGHTA and FQGNSA. There are 15 residues in the CDR3. The junction had 5 bases not matched to a gene; V was cut back by 6 bases and J by 4 bases. This CDR3 is CASRRDRGSTGELFF. The CDR3, as DNA: TGTGCCAGCAGGAGGGACAGGGGAAGCACCGGGGAGCTGTTTTTT.

The chain uses TRBV6-5 and TRBJ2-7; 8 nucleotides align to TRBD1. Trimming at V came to 6 bases and at J to 1 base, leaving 5 bases not matched to a gene. The CDR3 sequence is 14 residues long. The V gene's germline CDR1 is MNHEY and CDR2 SVGAGI. The CDR3 region is CASSKTGGSYEQYF. CDR3 nucleotides: TGTGCCAGCAGCAAAACAGGGGGTTCCTACGAGCAGTACTTC.

The chain recombines TRBV19 with TRBJ1-2; D remains unclear. CDR1 and CDR2 from the germline V gene are LNHDA and SQIVND (reference sequence). V lost 2 bases, J lost 3 bases, and 13 bases lay in between. The CDR3 contains 15 residues. The DNA of the CDR3 is TGTGCCAGTAGTATATATCCCGGAGGAGACTATGGCTACACCTTC. Protein: CASSIYPGGDYGYTF.

The V gene is TRBV4-1, the J gene TRBJ1-1, with TRBD1 matching 7 bases. J was trimmed by 5 bases and V by 8 bases; bases with no gene match: 8. The length of the CDR3 is 13 residues. Germline CDR1 is MGHRA and CDR2 is YSYEKL. This CDR3 reads CASRPQGVTEAFF. Here the CDR3 DNA reads TGCGCCAGCCGTCCGCAGGGGGTTACTGAAGCTTTCTTT.

CDR3 loop: CASSPEPGSSYNSPLHF. The CDR3, as DNA: TGTGCCAGCAGCCCCGAGCCAGGAAGCTCCTATAATTCACCCCTCCACTTT. The V call is TRBV5-4, the J call TRBJ1-6; no definite D call. The germline gives CDR1 SGHNT, CDR2 YYREEE (reference sequence). The V end was cut by 4 bases, the J end by 0 bases, with 14 bases between. The CDR3 is 17 amino acids.

The rearrangement uses TRBV6-1 and TRBJ1-5; D remains unclear. Trimming cost V 3 bases and J 5 bases, with 17 bases left between them. From germline, CDR1 is MNHNS and CDR2 SASEGT. The CDR3 length is 16 residues. CDR3 DNA: TGTGCCAGCAGTGAGAGAAGGCGTCAGAGGGATCAGCCCCAGCATTTT. It encodes CASSERRRQRDQPQHF.

V gene TRBV6-1 combines with J gene TRBJ1-1; D remains unclear. V shed 3 bases and J shed 0 bases, with 11 bases lying between them. Germline assignment: CDR1 MNHNS and CDR2 SASEGT. CDR3 length: 15 residues. The CDR3 DNA reads as TGTGCCAGCAGTGATGTGAAGAGATTGAACACTGAAGCTTTCTTT. Protein: CASSDVKRLNTEAFF.